The 23 T cell receptor beta chains below all came from one sample that was sequenced in a study of blood T cells in healthy people across ages. A second PCR, run for about 7 to 11 cycles, used a sample-barcoded 5' primer plus a J-beta primer mix. TCRdb called the 5' RACE reads again in MiXCR, with one record for every CDR3 protein. The sample has about 1.6 million distinct CDR3 sequences, roughly 30% seen once. Sequenced input: blood. The origin of the receptors is a woman in her thirties in good health.

The chain recombines TRBV15 with TRBJ2-3; TRBD1 matches at 8 bases. Germline CDR1 reads LNHNV; CDR2 reads YYDKDF (reference sequence). V shed 5 bases, J shed 2 bases, and the junction held 9 bases outside the gene matches. The CDR3 sequence is 16 residues long. Here the CDR3 DNA reads TGTGCCACCAGCGTGGCCCTGGACAGGGTCACAGATACGCAGTATTTT. The encoded protein is CATSVALDRVTDTQYF.

This clonotype was counted ten times or more. V and J are TRBV4-1 and TRBJ1-2; D remains unclear. Germline V gene data show CDR1 as MGHRA and CDR2 as YSYEKL. The germline V and J ends were trimmed by 1 base and 7 bases, with 10 bases remaining between them. The CDR3 extends over 13 amino acids. CDR3 protein: CASSQGVGAGYTF. In DNA, the CDR3 is TGCGCCAGCAGCCAAGGGGTTGGAGCTGGCTACACCTTC.

This clonotype was seen a few times. This chain joins TRBV15 and TRBJ2-1; a weak D match, TRBD2 (6 bases). In germline, CDR1 is LNHNV, CDR2 YYDKDF (reference sequence). This CDR3 spans 14 amino acids. Trimming took off 1 base at V and 7 bases at J, with 11 bases between the two ends. CDR3 residues: CATSRGRTINEQFF. CDR3 in DNA: TGTGCCACCAGCAGAGGAAGGACTATAAATGAGCAGTTCTTC.

In regard to this clonotype: One end of the junction varies from germline; a read error may be responsible. The J gene is TRBJ2-1, the V gene TRBV9; 11 bases align to TRBD2. This CDR3 comprises 20 residues. Germline V gives CDR1 SGDLS, CDR2 YYNGEE. CDR3 DNA: TGTGCCAGCAACGTAGAAGTAGCGGGAGGGCCCGGGTCGGCGGGCAATGAGCAGTTCTTC. Protein: CASNVEVAGGPGSAGNEQFF.

The CDR3 sequence is CASMSPVVPRHYGYTF. The CDR3 nucleotides are TGTGCCAGCATGAGCCCAGTCGTCCCTAGGCACTATGGCTACACCTTC. J is TRBJ1-2 and V is TRBV6-1; D call uncertain. V was shortened by 7 bases and J by 3 bases, with 21 bases between the two germline ends. The CDR3 is 16 amino acids. The germline V gene encodes CDR1 MNHNS and CDR2 SASEGT.

The rearrangement joins TRBV20-1 to TRBJ2-7; perhaps TRBD2 as D (5 bases). The V gene lost 5 bases and the J gene lost 2 bases, with 13 bases spanning the gap. There are 13 residues in the CDR3. Germline CDR1 is DFQATT and CDR2 is SNEGSKA (reference sequence). CDR3: CSALLDSTYEQYF. CDR3 nucleotides: TGCAGTGCTCTCCTGGACTCTACCTACGAGCAGTACTTC.

The V gene is TRBV20-1, the J gene TRBJ2-5, with TRBD2 as a possible D gene (5 bases). Germline values: CDR1 DFQATT, CDR2 SNEGSKA (reference sequence). CDR3 length equals 13 residues. V was trimmed by 5 bases and J by 5 bases, leaving 15 bases between them. CDR3 protein: CSARDSRIETQYF. CDR3 DNA: TGCAGTGCTCGGGATTCTAGGATCGAGACCCAGTACTTC.

This clonotype appeared a few times. The gene calls are TRBV7-9 and TRBJ1-2; D unclear. The CDR3 extends over 16 amino acids. Trimming cost V 2 bases and J 5 bases, with 18 bases left between them. CDR1 and CDR2 from the germline V gene are SEHNR and FQNEAQ (reference sequence). Here the CDR3 reads CASSLNTAEGLYGYTF. The DNA of the CDR3 is TGTGCCAGCAGCTTAAACACCGCTGAAGGACTATATGGCTACACCTTC.

The chain links TRBV6-6 to TRBJ1-1; D gene unclear. CDR1 and CDR2 (germline): MNHNY, SVGAGI (reference sequence). The CDR3 totals 13 residues. Trimming pared 1 base from V and 1 base from J, leaving 4 bases between. CDR3 residues: CASSYFSNTEAFF. As DNA, the CDR3 is TGTGCCAGCAGTTACTTCTCGAACACTGAAGCTTTCTTT.

This clonotype has only a few counts. The rearrangement uses TRBV20-1 and TRBJ2-7; 8 bases are shared with TRBD2. V lost 0 bases, J lost 3 bases, and 10 bases stayed unmatched. Germline CDR1 reads DFQATT; CDR2 reads SNEGSKA (reference sequence). The CDR3 covers 16 residues. CDR3 in amino acids: CSARDFLAGGFYEQYF. The CDR3 DNA is TGCAGTGCTAGAGATTTCCTGGCGGGGGGCTTCTACGAGCAGTACTTC.

J is TRBJ2-7 and V is TRBV14; 9 nucleotides line up with TRBD2. Per germline, CDR1 SGHDN and CDR2 FVKESK. There are 15 residues in the CDR3. Trimming took 1 base from V and 2 from J; bases not matched to a gene: 3. The CDR3 spells CASSQVSGSPYEQYF. CDR3 in DNA: TGTGCCAGCAGCCAAGTTAGCGGGAGTCCCTACGAGCAGTACTTC.

This chain links TRBV7-2 with TRBJ2-5; weak D call: TRBD2 (5 bases). This CDR3 contains 15 residues. V lost 5 bases to trimming and J lost 6 bases, with 19 bases between them. Germline CDR1 and CDR2: SGHTA and FQGNSA. The CDR3 DNA reads as TGTGCCAGCAGCCTCAGCCGGGGTTTATGGCAGACCCAGTACTTC. It specifies CASSLSRGLWQTQYF.

This clonotype has only a few counts. The J gene is TRBJ1-2, the V gene TRBV20-1; weak D call: TRBD1 (5 bases). The CDR3 loop spans 15 amino acids. Trimming cost V 1 base and J 4 bases, with 16 bases left between them. CDR1 and CDR2 from the germline V gene are DFQATT and SNEGSKA (reference sequence). The CDR3 here is CSARGRLGVGYGYTF. In DNA form, the CDR3 reads TGCAGTGCTAGAGGGCGTCTGGGGGTGGGCTATGGCTACACCTTC.

The chain combines TRBV5-1 with TRBJ2-1; 7 positions match TRBD1. This CDR3 region has 16 residues. Germline V gene data show CDR1 as SGHRS and CDR2 as YFSETQ. V was clipped by 7 bases and J by 4 bases; unmatched bases: 14. CDR3 bases: TGCGCCAGCGCCAAGGAAGCAGGGGGATATTACAATGAGCAGTTCTTC. This codes for CASAKEAGGYYNEQFF. Filled out from reference TRBV5-1 and TRBJ2-1, the complete variable domain reads KAGVTQTPRYLIKTRGQQVTLSCSPISGHRSVSWYQQTPGQGLQFLFEYFSETQRNKGNFPGRFSGRQFSNSRSEMNVSTLELGDSALYLCASAKEAGGYYNEQFFGPGTRLTVL.

In this sample, this clonotype turned up a few times. The rearrangement joins TRBV9 to TRBJ2-7; D uncertain. The CDR3 is 15 residues long. Per the germline V gene, CDR1 is SGDLS and CDR2 is YYNGEE. Trimming took 3 bases from V and 2 from J, leaving 15 bases between them. The CDR3 coding sequence is TGTGCCAGCAGCGCAACCCCGGGCGACCCCTACGAGCAGTACTTC. Translated: CASSATPGDPYEQYF.

V gene TRBV20-1 combines with J gene TRBJ2-1; no firm D call. The end of the DNA is better explained by TRBJ2-7, so the J call may be wrong. CDR1 DFQATT and CDR2 SNEGSKA come from the germline V gene (reference sequence). The CDR3 is made up of 12 amino acids. CDR3 region: CSATVSYNEQYF. The CDR3 DNA is TGCAGTGCCACGGTCTCCTACAATGAGCAGTACTTC.

This clonotype occurred a few times. This chain joins TRBV6-5 and TRBJ2-1; either TRBD1 or TRBD2 may supply D (6 bases each). Germline loops: CDR1 MNHEY, CDR2 SVGAGI. This CDR3 spans 13 amino acids. The CDR3 nucleotides are TGTGCTTTTCGGGGGCCCTCGCACAATGAGCAGTTCTTC. It specifies CAFRGPSHNEQFF.

The chain couples TRBV6-4 to TRBJ2-1, with 10 bases identical to TRBD2. V shed 2 bases, J shed 2 bases, and the junction held 0 bases outside the gene matches. CDR1 MRHNA and CDR2 SNTAGT come from the germline V gene. CDR3 size: 15 residues. The CDR3 sequence: CASSDLAGAYNEQFF. Written as DNA, the CDR3 is TGTGCCAGCAGTGACCTAGCGGGGGCCTACAATGAGCAGTTCTTC.

This clonotype was observed a handful of times. The V gene is TRBV10-2, the J gene TRBJ2-5, with D perhaps given as TRBD1 or TRBD2 (5 bases each). The V gene's germline CDR1 is WSHSY and CDR2 SAAADI. V lost 3 bases and J lost 5, with 13 bases in between. CDR3 length equals 14 residues. CDR3 DNA: TGCGCCAGCAGTGATGAGGGGCAGGGCGAGACCCAGTACTTC. Amino acid sequence: CASSDEGQGETQYF.

The V gene is TRBV7-9, the J gene TRBJ2-2; TRBD2 matches at 8 bases. The germline V gene has CDR1 SEHNR and CDR2 FQNEAQ (reference sequence). J gave up 0 bases and V 4 bases, and 16 bases lay outside the gene matches. The CDR3 runs to 20 residues. CDR3 DNA sequence: TGTGCCAGCAGCTCCGGGGACATTAGGCGGGAGGACCCGAACACCGGGGAGCTGTTTTTT. Translation gives CASSSGDIRREDPNTGELFF.

This chain connects TRBV5-1 to TRBJ2-1; 7 nucleotides align to TRBD2. Germline values: CDR1 SGHRS, CDR2 YFSETQ. This CDR3 has 16 residues. Unmatched junction bases numbered 9, after V lost 0 bases and J lost 6 bases. CDR3 DNA sequence: TGCGCCAGCAGCTTGGGCGTTGGGGGAGGGATCAATGAGCAGTTCTTC. Its translation is CASSLGVGGGINEQFF.

This chain connects TRBV25-1 to TRBJ2-5, with 12 bases lining up with TRBD1. CDR1 is MGHDK and CDR2 is SYGVNS in the germline V gene. The CDR3 contains 18 residues. The V segment lost 6 bases and the J segment 5 bases; nucleotides outside the gene matches: 16. CDR3 in DNA: TGTGCCAGCAGACCCAGGGGAATCGGGGACAGGGGGCCGGAGACCCAGTACTTC. It codes for CASRPRGIGDRGPETQYF.

The chain has TRBV20-1 and TRBJ1-5, with TRBD1 matching over 9 bases. CDR1 is DFQATT, CDR2 SNEGSKA, per germline (reference sequence). V lost 6 bases, J lost 3 bases, and 9 bases stayed unmatched. This CDR3 region has 15 residues. CDR3 in DNA: TGCAGTGCGAGCTCGGACAGGGGAAACAATCAGCCCCAGCATTTT. It translates to CSASSDRGNNQPQHF.